This TCR beta chain emerged from a study of blood T cell repertoires in COVID-19. The data were produced by immunoSEQ multiplex PCR, yet TCRdb's version contains in-frame clones alone and is incomplete. The data show around 67,000 clones, roughly 85% seen once. V was shortened by 0 bases and J by 5 bases, with 22 bases between the two germline ends. The germline V gene encodes CDR1 MGHRA and CDR2 YSYEKL. This CDR3 has 18 amino acids. V is TRBV4-1 and J is TRBJ2-5; TRBD2 is a possible D gene (7 bases). This clonotype originated in a woman over 75 with acute or convalescent COVID-19. Material for sequencing was peripheral blood. CDR3 nucleotide sequence: TGCGCCAGCAGCCAAGATGGGGTTACACGGGGGGCGATGGAGACCCAGTACTTC. Translation gives CASSQDGVTRGAMETQYF.